This TCR beta chain originates from a study of cytomegalovirus exposure and HLA in healthy donors. Details on this clone: The antigen remains unidentified.

With 60 Vbeta and 13 Jbeta primers, the PCR was carried out. TCRdb's copy holds only in-frame clones and misses some; the assay was immunoSEQ multiplex PCR. The sample records 80,000 or so clones, around 84% being singletons. The study's findings and limits: Overall, under 200 TCR beta chains were annotated as cytomegalovirus-associated.

Source material: PBMCs. This sequence was found in a man aged 35-49 years in good health and CMV-seronegative.

The CDR3 protein is CASSFASGRSHEQYF. CDR3 sequence (DNA): TGTGCCAGCAGTTTTGCCAGCGGGAGGTCCCACGAGCAGTACTTC. The J gene is TRBJ2-7, the V gene TRBV28, with 9 bases lining up with TRBD2. V shed 3 bases, J shed 5 bases, and the junction held 8 bases outside the gene matches. The CDR3 is 15 amino acids. Germline V gene lookup returns CDR1 MDHEN and CDR2 SYDVKM.